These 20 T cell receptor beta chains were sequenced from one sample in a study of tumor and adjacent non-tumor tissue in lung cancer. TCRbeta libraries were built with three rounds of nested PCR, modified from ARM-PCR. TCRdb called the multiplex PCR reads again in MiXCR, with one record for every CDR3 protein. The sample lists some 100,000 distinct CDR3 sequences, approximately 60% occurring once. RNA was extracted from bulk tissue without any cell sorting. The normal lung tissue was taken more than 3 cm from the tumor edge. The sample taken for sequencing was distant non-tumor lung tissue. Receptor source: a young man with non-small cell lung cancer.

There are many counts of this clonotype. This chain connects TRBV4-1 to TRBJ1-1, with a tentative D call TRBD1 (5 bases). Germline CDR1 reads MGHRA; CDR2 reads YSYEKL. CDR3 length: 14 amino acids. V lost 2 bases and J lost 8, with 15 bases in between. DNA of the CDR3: TGCGCCAGCAGCCAAAGCTTCTTGCGGGGGGAAGCTTTCTTT. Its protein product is CASSQSFLRGEAFF.

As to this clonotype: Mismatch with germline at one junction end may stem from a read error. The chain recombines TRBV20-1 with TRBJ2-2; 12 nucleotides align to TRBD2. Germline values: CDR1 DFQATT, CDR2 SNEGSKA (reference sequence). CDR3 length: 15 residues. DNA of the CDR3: TGCAGTGCCCGTAGCTGGACTAGCGGGGCCGGGGAGCTGTTTTTC. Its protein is CSARSWTSGAGELFF.

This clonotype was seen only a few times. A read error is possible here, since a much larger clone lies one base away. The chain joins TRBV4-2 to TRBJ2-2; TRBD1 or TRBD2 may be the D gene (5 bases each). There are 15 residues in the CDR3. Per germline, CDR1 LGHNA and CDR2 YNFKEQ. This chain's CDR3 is CASSPQGADTGELLF. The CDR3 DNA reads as TGTGCCAGCAGCCCCCAAGGGGCCGACACCGGGGAGCTGCTTTTT.

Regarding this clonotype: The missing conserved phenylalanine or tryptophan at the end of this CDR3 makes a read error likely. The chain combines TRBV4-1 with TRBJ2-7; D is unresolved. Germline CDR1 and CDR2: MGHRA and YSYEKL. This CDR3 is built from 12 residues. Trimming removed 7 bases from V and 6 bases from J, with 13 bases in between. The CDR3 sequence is CASNQDFAEQYL. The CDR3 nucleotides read TGCGCCAGCAATCAAGATTTTGCCGAGCAGTACTTA.

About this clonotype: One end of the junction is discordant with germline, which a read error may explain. In nucleotides, the CDR3 is TGTGCCAGCAGCCAGGGGCTCCTGTTCAACGAGCGGTGCTTC. Translating gives CASSQGLLFNERCF. The chain has TRBV14 and TRBJ2-7, with D perhaps assigned TRBD1 or TRBD2 (5 bases each). CDR3 length: 14 residues. Per the germline V gene, CDR1 is SGHDN and CDR2 is FVKESK.

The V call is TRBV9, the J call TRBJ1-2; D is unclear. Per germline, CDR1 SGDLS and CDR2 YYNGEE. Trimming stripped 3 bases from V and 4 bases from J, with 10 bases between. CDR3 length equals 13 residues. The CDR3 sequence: CASSGTEFYGYTF. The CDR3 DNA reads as TGTGCCAGCAGCGGGACGGAGTTCTATGGCTACACCTTC.

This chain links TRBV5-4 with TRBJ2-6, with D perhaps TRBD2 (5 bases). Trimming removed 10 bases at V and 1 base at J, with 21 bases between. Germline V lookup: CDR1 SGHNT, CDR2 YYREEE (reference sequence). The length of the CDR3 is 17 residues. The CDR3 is CACNGAVTHSGANVLTF. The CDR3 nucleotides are TGTGCCTGCAACGGAGCGGTGACTCATTCTGGGGCCAACGTCCTGACTTTC.

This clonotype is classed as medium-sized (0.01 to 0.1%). CDR3 in amino acids: CSAFRDQTNTQYF. The CDR3 DNA is TGCAGTGCTTTCCGGGACCAAACCAATACGCAGTATTTT. The chain joins TRBV20-1 to TRBJ2-3; D may be TRBD1 or TRBD2 (5 bases each). This CDR3 has 13 residues. CDR1 and CDR2 (germline): DFQATT, SNEGSKA (reference sequence). V shed 5 bases and J shed 7 bases, with 16 bases lying between them.

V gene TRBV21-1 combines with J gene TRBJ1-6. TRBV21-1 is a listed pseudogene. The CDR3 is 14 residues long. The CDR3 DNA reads TGTGCCAGCGGCAACCGGGTCCTCGAGGCACCCCTCCACTTT. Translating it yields CASGNRVLEAPLHF.

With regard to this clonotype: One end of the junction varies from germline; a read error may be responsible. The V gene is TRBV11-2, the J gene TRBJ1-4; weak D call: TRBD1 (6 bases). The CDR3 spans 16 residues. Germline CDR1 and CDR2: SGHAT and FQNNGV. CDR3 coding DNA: TGTGCCAGCAGCCACCCCGGCTCGGGGGCAAATGAAATACTGTTTTTT. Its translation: CASSHPGSGANEILFF.

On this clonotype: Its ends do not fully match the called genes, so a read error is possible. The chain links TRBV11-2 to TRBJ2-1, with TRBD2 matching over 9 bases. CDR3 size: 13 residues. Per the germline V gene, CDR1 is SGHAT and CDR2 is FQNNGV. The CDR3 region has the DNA TGTGGCAGCAGCATTCGCGGGAGGGGTTGGCAGTTCTTC. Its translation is CGSSIRGRGWQFF.

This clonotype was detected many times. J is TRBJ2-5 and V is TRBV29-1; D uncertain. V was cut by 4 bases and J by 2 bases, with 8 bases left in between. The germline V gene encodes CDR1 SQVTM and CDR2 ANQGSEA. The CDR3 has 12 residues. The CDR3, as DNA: TGCAGCGTTGGGGTACAGCAAGAGACCCAGTACTTC. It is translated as CSVGVQQETQYF.

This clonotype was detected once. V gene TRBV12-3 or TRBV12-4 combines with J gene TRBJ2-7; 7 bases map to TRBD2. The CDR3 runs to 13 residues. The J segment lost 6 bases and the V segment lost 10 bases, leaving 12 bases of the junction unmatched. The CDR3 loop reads CAKSLGGRAEQYF. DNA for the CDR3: TGTGCCAAGAGTTTAGGTGGGAGGGCCGAGCAGTACTTC.

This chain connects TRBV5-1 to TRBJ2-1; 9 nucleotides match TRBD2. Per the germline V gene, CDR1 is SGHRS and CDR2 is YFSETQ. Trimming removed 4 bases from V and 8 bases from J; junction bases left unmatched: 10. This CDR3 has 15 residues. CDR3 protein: CASSPQSGRSYEQFF. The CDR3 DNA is TGCGCCAGCAGCCCACAAAGCGGGAGGTCCTATGAGCAGTTCTTC.

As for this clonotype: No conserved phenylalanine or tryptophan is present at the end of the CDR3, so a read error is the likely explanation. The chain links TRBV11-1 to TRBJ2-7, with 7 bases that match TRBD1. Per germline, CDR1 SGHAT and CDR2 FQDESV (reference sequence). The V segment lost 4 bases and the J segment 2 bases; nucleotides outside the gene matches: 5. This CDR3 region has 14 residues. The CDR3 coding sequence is TGTGCCAGCAGCTCCCGGGACAGAGCCTACGAGCAGTACTTA. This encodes CASSSRDRAYEQYL.

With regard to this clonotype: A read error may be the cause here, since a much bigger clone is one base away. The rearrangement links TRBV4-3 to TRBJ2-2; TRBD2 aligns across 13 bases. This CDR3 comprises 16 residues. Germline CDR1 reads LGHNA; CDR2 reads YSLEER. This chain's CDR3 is CAISQRLAGGRGELFF. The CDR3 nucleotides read TGCGCCATCAGCCAACGACTAGCGGGGGGCCGGGGGGAGCTGTTTTTT.

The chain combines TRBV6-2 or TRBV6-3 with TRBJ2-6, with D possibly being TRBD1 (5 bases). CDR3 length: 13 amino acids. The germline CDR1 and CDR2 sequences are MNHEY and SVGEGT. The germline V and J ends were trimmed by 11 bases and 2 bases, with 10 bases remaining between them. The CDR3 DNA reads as TGTGCCGACAGTTACACTGGGGCCAACGTCCTGACTTTC. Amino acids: CADSYTGANVLTF.

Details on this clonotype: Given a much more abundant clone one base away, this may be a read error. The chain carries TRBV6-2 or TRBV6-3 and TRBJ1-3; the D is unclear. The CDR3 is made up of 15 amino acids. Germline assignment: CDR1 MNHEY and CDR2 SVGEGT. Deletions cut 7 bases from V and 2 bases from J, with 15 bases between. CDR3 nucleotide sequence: TGTGCCAGCAACCCGATCGGAACAGCTGGAAACACCATATATTTT. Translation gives CASNPIGTAGNTIYF.

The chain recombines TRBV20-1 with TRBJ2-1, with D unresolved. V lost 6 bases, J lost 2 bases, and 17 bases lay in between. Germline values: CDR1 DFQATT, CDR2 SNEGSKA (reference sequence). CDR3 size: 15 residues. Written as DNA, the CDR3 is TGCAGTGCCACTCATATCTCGTTGACCTACAATGAGCAGTTCTTC. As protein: CSATHISLTYNEQFF.

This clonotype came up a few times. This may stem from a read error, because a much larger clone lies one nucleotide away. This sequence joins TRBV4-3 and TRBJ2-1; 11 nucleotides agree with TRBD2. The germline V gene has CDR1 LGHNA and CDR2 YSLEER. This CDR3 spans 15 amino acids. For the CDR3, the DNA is TGCACCAGCAGCCCGACTAGCGGGGATTACAATGAGCAGTTCTTC. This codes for CTSSPTSGDYNEQFF.